These 26 T cell receptor beta chains were all obtained from the same sample, sequenced in a study of shared clonotypes between healthy human individuals. The repertoire was sequenced with immunoSEQ multiplex PCR; TCRdb's copy has only in-frame clones and lacks some. The sample has about 610,000 clones; about 96% are singletons. The naive CD8 population came from CD45RO-negative cells selected for CCR7, without terminally differentiated effector memory CD45RA+ cells. Source material: naive CD8+ T cells sorted from blood. The receptor source for this set is a woman aged 25 to 39 in good health.

The chain couples TRBV28 to TRBJ1-5; possible D gene TRBD1, 5 bases. CDR1 and CDR2 (germline): MDHEN, SYDVKM. V was cut by 5 bases and J by 0 bases, with 17 bases left in between. The CDR3 contains 17 residues. The CDR3 coding sequence is TGTGCCAGCAGTCGACGGGGCATTACATATAGCAATCAGCCCCAGCATTTT. Its protein is CASSRRGITYSNQPQHF.

V gene TRBV7-9 combines with J gene TRBJ2-1; possible D gene TRBD2, 5 bases. Germline CDR1 is SEHNR and CDR2 is FQNEAQ (reference sequence). This CDR3 is built from 15 residues. Trimming removed 5 bases from V and 2 bases from J, with 13 bases in between. CDR3 protein: CASSQQGRTYNEQFF. The CDR3 DNA follows: TGTGCCAGCAGCCAACAAGGGAGAACCTACAATGAGCAGTTCTTC.

The gene calls are TRBV4-1 and TRBJ1-2; 7 bases align to TRBD1. Germline V CDR1 and CDR2: MGHRA, YSYEKL. The CDR3 contains 17 residues. Germline trimming cut 0 bases from V and 5 bases from J; bases unmatched to any gene: 12. The CDR3 DNA is TGCGCCAGCAGCCAAGATAGTAAAGGGGGCATATTTTATGGCTACACCTTC. It is translated as CASSQDSKGGIFYGYTF.

CDR3 residues: CASSQERISGNTIYF. For the CDR3, the DNA is TGCGCCAGCAGCCAAGAAAGGATCTCTGGAAACACCATATATTTT. This sequence joins TRBV4-1 and TRBJ1-3; D is undetermined. The CDR3 consists of 15 residues. The V gene lost 0 bases and the J gene lost 0 bases, with 6 bases spanning the gap. Germline CDR1 reads MGHRA; CDR2 reads YSYEKL.

The chain recombines TRBV5-6 with TRBJ1-1; a possible D gene is TRBD1 (5 bases). Trimming removed 0 bases at V and 8 bases at J, with 17 bases between. This CDR3 has 15 residues. Germline-derived CDR1 and CDR2 are SGHDT and YYEEEE. CDR3 amino acids: CASSLGITAYREAFF. The CDR3 DNA sequence: TGTGCCAGCAGCTTGGGAATTACTGCGTACAGGGAAGCTTTCTTT.

The chain uses TRBV27 and TRBJ2-3; D gene ambiguous. Germline CDR1 MNHEY, CDR2 SMNVEV (reference sequence). The V and J ends lost 1 base and 3 bases respectively, with 8 bases between them. There are 14 residues in the CDR3. The CDR3 DNA sequence: TGTGCCAGCAGTTTATTCTACACAACAGATACGCAGTATTTT. Amino acids: CASSLFYTTDTQYF.

The gene calls are TRBV7-9 and TRBJ2-2; 8 positions agree with TRBD1. V was pared by 2 bases and J by 3 bases, with 8 bases of the junction left unmatched. Germline V CDR1 and CDR2: SEHNR, FQNEAQ (reference sequence). This CDR3 comprises 17 residues. This chain's CDR3 is CASSLSGRGPYTGELFF. CDR3 nucleotide sequence: TGTGCCAGCAGCTTATCGGGCAGGGGGCCCTACACCGGGGAGCTGTTTTTT.

On this clone: Other DNA sequences in this specimen translate into the identical CDR3. The chain recombines TRBV9 with TRBJ2-7, with D unresolved. This CDR3 spans 13 amino acids. The germline V gene has CDR1 SGDLS and CDR2 YYNGEE. Trimming cost V 0 bases and J 0 bases, with 4 bases left between them. The CDR3 protein is CASSVDSSYEQYF. The CDR3 DNA sequence: TGTGCCAGCAGCGTAGACAGCTCCTACGAGCAGTACTTC.

The genes are TRBV4-1 and TRBJ2-1, with TRBD2 as a possible D gene (6 bases). V was trimmed by 1 base and J by 9 bases, leaving 13 bases between them. Per the germline V gene, CDR1 is MGHRA and CDR2 is YSYEKL. This CDR3 spans 14 amino acids. The CDR3, as DNA: TGCGCCAGCAGCCAAGCCGTACAAGCGGGTGAGCAGTTCTTC. Encoded protein: CASSQAVQAGEQFF.

CDR3 DNA sequence: TGTGCCAGGGGGGACAGGGTCGGTTCGGATTCGGGCTACACCTTC. Translation: CARGDRVGSDSGYTF. This chain joins TRBV2 and TRBJ1-2; 9 nucleotides match TRBD1. Per the germline V gene, CDR1 is SNHLY and CDR2 is FYNNEI. The CDR3 spans 15 residues. V shed 9 bases, J shed 8 bases, and the junction held 16 bases outside the gene matches.

This chain links TRBV5-8 with TRBJ1-5, with no clear D. V was cut by 7 bases and J by 6 bases, with 11 bases left in between. The CDR3 loop spans 12 amino acids. Per the germline V gene, CDR1 is SGHTS and CDR2 is YDEGEE. The CDR3 nucleotides read TGTGCCAGCGCATCAGCCCGTCAGCCCCAGCATTTT. Its translation is CASASARQPQHF.

V is TRBV11-2 and J is TRBJ2-2; D not resolved. Trimming shortened V by 3 bases and J by 8 bases, and 4 bases separated the two germline ends. The CDR3 length is 11 residues. Germline V gene data show CDR1 as SGHAT and CDR2 as FQNNGV. The CDR3 loop reads CASSFEGELFF. CDR3 DNA sequence: TGTGCCAGCAGCTTTGAGGGGGAGCTGTTTTTT.

The gene calls are TRBV5-6 and TRBJ2-2, with a possible D match to TRBD1 (6 bases). Germline V CDR1 and CDR2: SGHDT, YYEEEE. This CDR3 has 15 residues. V lost 2 bases, J lost 3 bases, and 11 bases lay in between. The CDR3 here is CASSLGPGDTGELFF. The CDR3 coding sequence is TGTGCCAGCAGCTTAGGGCCAGGGGACACCGGGGAGCTGTTTTTT.

J is TRBJ2-1 and V is TRBV5-8; D is unclear. With 3 bases removed from V and 2 bases from J, the gap between germline ends came to 0 bases. The CDR3 loop spans 11 amino acids. In germline, CDR1 is SGHTS, CDR2 YDEGEE. The CDR3 DNA reads TGTGCCAGCAGCTCCTACAATGAGCAGTTCTTC. This codes for CASSSYNEQFF.

The chain is built from TRBV7-2 and TRBJ1-1, with a tentative D call TRBD1 (5 bases). This CDR3 has 17 amino acids. V lost 1 base, J lost 6 bases, and 21 bases lay in between. The germline gives CDR1 SGHTA, CDR2 FQGNSA. Here the CDR3 reads CASSLELYGEQAAEAFF. CDR3 sequence (DNA): TGTGCCAGCAGCTTAGAGTTGTACGGGGAACAGGCCGCTGAAGCTTTCTTT. Filled out from reference TRBV7-2 and TRBJ1-1, the complete variable domain reads GAGVSQSPSNKVTEKGKDVELRCDPISGHTALYWYRQSLGQGLEFLIYFQGNSAPDKSGLPSDRFSAERTGGSVSTLTIQRTQQEDSAVYLCASSLELYGEQAAEAFFGQGTRLTVV.

The CDR3 DNA sequence: TGTGCCAGCAGGCCCTTGAAGGGGGCGAACACAGATACGCAGTATTTT. Encoded protein: CASRPLKGANTDTQYF. The chain uses TRBV2 and TRBJ2-3, with 7 nucleotides matching TRBD1. Losses at the gene ends were 6 bases for V and 2 bases for J; bases not matched to a gene: 11. CDR3 length equals 16 residues. Germline V gene data show CDR1 as SNHLY and CDR2 as FYNNEI.

The genes are TRBV4-1 and TRBJ1-5; 8 nucleotides match TRBD1. The CDR3 consists of 17 residues. The V segment lost 1 base and the J segment 6 bases; nucleotides outside the gene matches: 11. Germline lookup yields CDR1 MGHRA and CDR2 YSYEKL. CDR3 residues: CASSQGGFGQGGQPQHF. The CDR3 region has the DNA TGCGCCAGCAGCCAAGGGGGGTTCGGACAGGGTGGTCAGCCCCAGCATTTT.

The chain links TRBV28 to TRBJ1-1; D remains unclear. The V gene lost 1 base and the J gene lost 6 bases, with 15 bases spanning the gap. CDR3 length: 15 amino acids. The V gene's germline CDR1 is MDHEN and CDR2 SYDVKM. In nucleotides, the CDR3 is TGTGCCAGCAGTTTATTGGGCCCCCCCACGCCTGAAGCTTTCTTT. This translates into CASSLLGPPTPEAFF.

The chain carries TRBV28 and TRBJ1-5; 10 nucleotides match TRBD1. V shed 6 bases, J shed 7 bases, and the junction held 9 bases outside the gene matches. The length of the CDR3 is 15 residues. Germline V CDR1 and CDR2: MDHEN, SYDVKM. CDR3 DNA sequence: TGTGCCAGCAGCTCCGACAGGGGGCAGGGGCAGCCCCAGCATTTT. Residues: CASSSDRGQGQPQHF.

The table lists this clone with a count of one. This rearrangement joins TRBV28 to TRBJ1-2; D perhaps matches TRBD1 (5 bases). This CDR3 is 16 amino acids long. Germline V lookup: CDR1 MDHEN, CDR2 SYDVKM. Trimming removed 4 bases from V and 4 bases from J, with 19 bases in between. CDR3 in amino acids: CASSSSAGTGGYGYTF. The CDR3 DNA sequence: TGTGCCAGCAGTTCCAGTGCCGGCACGGGGGGCTATGGCTACACCTTC.

The chain employs TRBV6-5 and TRBJ1-5; D is perhaps TRBD1 (6 bases). Germline values: CDR1 MNHEY, CDR2 SVGAGI. V was trimmed by 2 bases and J by 4 bases, leaving 12 bases between them. The CDR3 has 15 residues. CDR3 sequence (DNA): TGTGCCAGCAGTTACACCGGGACACCTAATCAGCCCCAGCATTTT. This translates into CASSYTGTPNQPQHF.

The V gene is TRBV19, the J gene TRBJ1-5; TRBD1 aligns across 7 bases. CDR3 size: 15 residues. CDR1 is LNHDA and CDR2 is SQIVND in the germline V gene (reference sequence). V dropped 0 bases and J dropped 5; count of bases not matched to a gene: 4. This chain's CDR3 is CASSIDYRGHQPQHF. DNA of the CDR3: TGTGCCAGTAGTATAGATTACAGGGGACATCAGCCCCAGCATTTT.

V gene TRBV6-5 combines with J gene TRBJ2-7; perhaps TRBD1 as D (5 bases). Trimming left V 6 bases short and J 6 bases short, with 12 bases between. The CDR3 contains 12 residues. Germline lookup yields CDR1 MNHEY and CDR2 SVGAGI. Here the CDR3 DNA reads TGTGCCAGCAGCCCTAGTGGGGCCGAGCAGTACTTC. It translates to CASSPSGAEQYF.

V usage is TRBV10-1 and J usage is TRBJ2-3; 9 bases line up with TRBD2. CDR1 is WNHNN and CDR2 is SYGVQD in the germline V gene (reference sequence). V lost 6 bases to trimming and J lost 0 bases; unmatched junction nucleotides: 4. This CDR3 region has 15 residues. The CDR3 DNA reads as TGCGCCAGCAGCGCCCTAGCGGGAAGCACAGATACGCAGTATTTT. Protein product: CASSALAGSTDTQYF.

The chain couples TRBV28 to TRBJ2-3, with a weak D call TRBD2 (6 bases). CDR3 length equals 16 residues. V shed 10 bases and J shed 4 bases, with 24 bases lying between them. Germline V CDR1 and CDR2: MDHEN, SYDVKM. The CDR3 DNA reads TGTGCCACCACGGCCGGAGGGCCTTCTGAGGCAGATACGCAGTATTTT. It codes for CATTAGGPSEADTQYF.

This chain connects TRBV28 to TRBJ2-7, with D possibly being TRBD1 or TRBD2 (7 bases each). Trimming took 7 bases from V and 6 from J, leaving 25 bases between them. CDR1 is MDHEN, CDR2 SYDVKM, per germline. The CDR3 spans 16 residues. CDR3 sequence reads: CASIPRGGDYLSEQYF. The CDR3 DNA follows: TGTGCCAGCATTCCCAGGGGGGGAGACTACTTGAGCGAGCAGTACTTC.